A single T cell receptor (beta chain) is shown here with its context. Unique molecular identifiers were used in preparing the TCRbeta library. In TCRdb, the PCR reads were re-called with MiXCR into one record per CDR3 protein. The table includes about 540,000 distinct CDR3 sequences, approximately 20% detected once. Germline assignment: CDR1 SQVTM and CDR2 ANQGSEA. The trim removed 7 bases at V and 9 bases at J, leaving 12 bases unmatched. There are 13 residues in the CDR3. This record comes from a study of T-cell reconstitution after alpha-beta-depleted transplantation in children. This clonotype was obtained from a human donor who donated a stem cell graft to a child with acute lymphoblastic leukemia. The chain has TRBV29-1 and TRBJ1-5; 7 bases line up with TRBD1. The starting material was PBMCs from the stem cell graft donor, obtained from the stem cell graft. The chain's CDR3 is CSGMTGTVGPQHF. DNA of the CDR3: TGCAGCGGTATGACAGGGACGGTTGGGCCCCAGCATTTT.